This is a list of T cell receptor beta chains from one sample in a study of cytomegalovirus exposure and HLA in healthy donors. This table comes from immunoSEQ multiplex PCR, and its TCRdb copy is limited to in-frame clones, with some not included. The sample lists around 60,000 clones; 85% to 95% were seen once. The sample was PBMCs. Source of these receptors: a woman between 18 and 29 years old in good health and CMV-seropositive. Both conserved end residues are part of each CDR3. The order of the fields is V gene, clone size, D gene, J gene, CDR3 DNA, CDR3 protein. D genes are given only for firm matches. Not all rows give a size; the values are once, few, many and, for expanded clones, a class.

TRBV7-2	-	TRBD2	TRBJ2-1	TGTGCCAGCTATATCCCCCCTAGCGGGAGTCGGAAGTACAATGAGCAGTTCTTC	CASYIPPSGSRKYNEQFF
TRBV2	-	TRBD1	TRBJ1-5	TGTGCCAGCAGGGAGACAGGGGCTAGCAATCAGCCCCAGCATTTT	CASRETGASNQPQHF
TRBV6-5	-	TRBD2	TRBJ2-1	TGTGCCAGTAGAGGGGAGGGGAGCTCCTACAATGAGCAGTTCTTC	CASRGEGSSYNEQFF
TRBV27	-	-	TRBJ2-1	TGTGCCAGCAGTTTATTCCCGCCCTCAGGGGCCCACAATGAGCAGTTCTTC	CASSLFPPSGAHNEQFF
TRBV28	-	TRBD1	TRBJ1-1	TGTGCCAGCAGTACGCTCAGGACAGGGTGGATGAACACTGAAGCTTTCTTT	CASSTLRTGWMNTEAFF
TRBV6-1	-	TRBD2	TRBJ2-1	TGTGCCAGCAGCCGAGCGGGATCCTACAATGAGCAGTTCTTC	CASSRAGSYNEQFF
TRBV7-9	once	TRBD1	TRBJ2-3	TGTGCCAGCAGCAAACCACAGGGGGCAGATACGCAGTATTTT	CASSKPQGADTQYF
TRBV27	-	TRBD1	TRBJ1-1	TGTGCCAGCAGTTTTATAGGGACAGGGGGTATGAACACTGAAGCTTTCTTT	CASSFIGTGGMNTEAFF
TRBV6-1	-	TRBD2	TRBJ2-7	TGTGCCAGCAGTGGAGGCCGAACCGGGACTAGCGGCTTGTGGGAGCAGTACTTC	CASSGGRTGTSGLWEQYF
TRBV23-1	-	TRBD1	TRBJ1-2	TGCGCCGCCCTGAGGACAGGGGTTCCGTATGGCTACACCTTC	CAALRTGVPYGYTF
TRBV2	-	-	TRBJ1-2	TGTGCCAGCAGTCCCCGAAACCGACAGGTGGGGCGAAAGAACTATGGCTACACCTTC	CASSPRNRQVGRKNYGYTF
TRBV30	-	TRBD2	TRBJ2-2	TGTGCCTGGAGGCCGGGAGGGACCGGGGAGCTGTTTTTT	CAWRPGGTGELFF
TRBV27	-	TRBD1	TRBJ1-5	TGTGCCAGCACCGCGGACAGGGCAGGGAGTCAGCCCCAGCATTTT	CASTADRAGSQPQHF
TRBV12-1	-	-	TRBJ2-7	TGTGCCAGCAGCCCCACGAGGGTGGTAGCGGAGGAATATGGGCAGTACTTC	CASSPTRVVAEEYGQYF
TRBV10-3	-	TRBD2	TRBJ2-2	TGTGCCATCACTAGCGGGGGCACCGGGGAGCTGTTTTTT	CAITSGGTGELFF
TRBV7-9	-	-	TRBJ1-6	TGTGCCAGCAGCCAGGGGTGGCCAGGGAACTATAATTCACCCCTCCACTTT	CASSQGWPGNYNSPLHF
TRBV5-6	-	-	TRBJ2-3	TGTGCCAGCAGCTTCGATCCGGGACTGCGCACAGATACGCAGTATTTT	CASSFDPGLRTDTQYF
TRBV19	-	TRBD1	TRBJ2-5	TGTGCCAGTAGTATCGGACAGGGGGGTGGAGAGACCCAGTACTTC	CASSIGQGGGETQYF
TRBV20-1	-	-	TRBJ1-4	TGCATTGGGAGGTACGGTGAAAAACTGTTTTTT	CIGRYGEKLFF
TRBV7-7	-	TRBD1	TRBJ2-2	TGTGCTAGCAGCTTACAGGGGGATACCGGGGAGCTGTTTTTT	CASSLQGDTGELFF
TRBV28	-	-	TRBJ1-2	TGTGCCAGCAGTCCCGGGTGGGGCTACACCTTC	CASSPGWGYTF
TRBV12-5	-	TRBD1	TRBJ2-7	TGTGCTAGTGGTCTGACCGGGACAGGGAAACCCTACGAGCAGTACTTC	CASGLTGTGKPYEQYF
TRBV15	-	-	TRBJ1-2	TGTGCCACCAGCCGTAGTGAGGTGAATGGCTACACCTTC	CATSRSEVNGYTF
TRBV19	-	-	TRBJ1-2	TGTGCCAGTACCCCGGGAGGGAGCATGCACTATGGCTACACCTTC	CASTPGGSMHYGYTF
TRBV5-5	-	TRBD1	TRBJ2-3	TGTGCCAGCAGCTCCGGCCCCGGGACAGGCCCGGGAATGGATACGCAGTATTTT	CASSSGPGTGPGMDTQYF
TRBV6-5	-	TRBD2	TRBJ2-1	TGTGCCAGCAGTTACTGGGAGGGGTCCGATGAGCAGTTCTTC	CASSYWEGSDEQFF
TRBV11-2	-	-	TRBJ2-5	TGTGCCAGCAGCCCCCCCCCGAGGGACCAAGAGACCCAGTACTTC	CASSPPPRDQETQYF
TRBV5-1	-	TRBD1	TRBJ1-2	TGCGCCAGCAGCTCGACAGGGAACTATGGCTACACCTTC	CASSSTGNYGYTF
TRBV10-3	-	TRBD1	TRBJ1-2	TGTGCCATCACCGACAGGGAAAACTATGGCTACACCTTC	CAITDRENYGYTF
TRBV5-1	-	TRBD1	TRBJ2-1	TGCGCCAGCAGCTCCAATTTCGGGACAGGGAATGAGCAGTTCTTC	CASSSNFGTGNEQFF
TRBV28	-	-	TRBJ2-3	TGTGCCAGCAGCCGGGATACCCCTAGCGAGACAGATACGCAGTATTTT	CASSRDTPSETDTQYF
TRBV2	-	TRBD1	TRBJ1-1	TGTGCCAGCAGTGCCGGGACAGGGCGCACTGAAGCTTTCTTT	CASSAGTGRTEAFF
TRBV19	-	-	TRBJ1-6	TGTGCCACCACGGGGGAGTTCGATTCACCCCTCCACTTT	CATTGEFDSPLHF
TRBV30	-	-	TRBJ2-7	TGTGCCTGGGCGGACAGTCCTTACGAGCAGTACTTC	CAWADSPYEQYF
TRBV30	-	-	TRBJ2-7	TGTGCCTGGACGGGGTCCGGCTACGAGCAGTACTTC	CAWTGSGYEQYF
TRBV7-9	-	TRBD1	TRBJ2-1	TGTGCCAGCAGCCCCCCGACAGGGACCAATGAGCAGTTCTTC	CASSPPTGTNEQFF
TRBV6-5	-	-	TRBJ2-1	TGTGCCAGCAGTCAGGACTCTTACAATGAGCAGTTCTTC	CASSQDSYNEQFF
TRBV5-1	-	TRBD1	TRBJ2-7	TGCGCCAGCAGCTTGGGGACAGGTGGTGCCCACGAGCAGTACTTC	CASSLGTGGAHEQYF
TRBV5-4	-	TRBD2	TRBJ2-3	TGTGCCAGCAGCAGGCTACTAGCGGGGGCCACAGATACGCAGTATTTT	CASSRLLAGATDTQYF
TRBV25-1	-	-	TRBJ1-2	TGTGCCAGCAGTGCAGATTATGGCTACACCTTC	CASSADYGYTF
TRBV15	-	-	TRBJ2-7	TGTGCCACCAGCCAAGCCTTGGGACACCGAATCTACGAGCAGTACTTC	CATSQALGHRIYEQYF
TRBV19	-	TRBD2	TRBJ2-1	TGTGCCAGTAGTATAGATACACTAGCGGGAGGGCGGGAGCAGTTCTTC	CASSIDTLAGGREQFF
TRBV5-5	-	TRBD1	TRBJ2-7	TGTGCCAGCAGCATCGGACAGGGACGGTTCGAGCAGTACTTC	CASSIGQGRFEQYF
TRBV10-3	-	TRBD2	TRBJ2-5	TGTGCCATCAGTGAGATTACTAGCGGGGGGGCCGAAGAGACCCAGTACTTC	CAISEITSGGAEETQYF
TRBV5-1	-	-	TRBJ2-1	TGCGCCAGCAGCCAAAATGGGGGGACTCTATACAATGAGCAGTTCTTC	CASSQNGGTLYNEQFF
TRBV10-3	-	-	TRBJ2-1	TGTGCCATCGTCGTCGGCAATGAGCAGTTCTTC	CAIVVGNEQFF
TRBV5-1	-	-	TRBJ2-1	TGCGCCAGCAGCTTCAGCGGAATTAGGGATGAGCAGTTCTTC	CASSFSGIRDEQFF
TRBV5-1	-	-	TRBJ2-1	TGCGCCAGCAGCTTGGAAAGAGCGGTTACCTACAATGAGCAGTTCTTC	CASSLERAVTYNEQFF
TRBV11-2	once	-	TRBJ1-1	TGTGCCAGCAGCTTAGGGGGCGCGATGCGAACTGAAGCTTTCTTT	CASSLGGAMRTEAFF
TRBV29-1	once	-	TRBJ2-3	TGCAGCGTTGAAGATCCAGGTAGCGGCACTAGCACAGATACGCAGTATTTT	CSVEDPGSGTSTDTQYF
TRBV6-5	-	-	TRBJ1-2	TGTGCCAGCAGTTACAGATCGGGGAACTATGGCTACACCTTC	CASSYRSGNYGYTF
TRBV9	-	-	TRBJ2-2	TGTGCCAGCAGCGACAGGAGTTTTAACACCGGGGAGCTGTTTTTT	CASSDRSFNTGELFF
TRBV29-1	-	-	TRBJ2-3	TGCAGCGTTTCTACTAGGACAGATACGCAGTATTTT	CSVSTRTDTQYF